This T cell receptor beta chain was identified in a study of cytomegalovirus exposure and HLA in healthy donors. Overall study findings and caveats: An assumption of roughly uniform sequencing depth across donors underlay the presence/absence analyses. The majority of CMV-associated TCR beta chains were reported as apparently HLA-restricted in a later analysis.

The germline V gene encodes CDR1 SNHLY and CDR2 FYNNEI. The CDR3 has 14 amino acids. Trimming at V came to 6 bases and at J to 6 bases, leaving 10 bases not matched to a gene. PCR amplification relied on 60 Vbeta primers (plus 13 Jbeta primers). Assay used: immunoSEQ multiplex PCR; TCRdb lists only in-frame clones, some missing. Of 80,000 to 100,000 clones listed, 65% to 80% were seen once; the top ten hold 16%. In regard to this clone: The antigen remains unidentified.

This TCR derives from a woman between 18 and 30 years old in good health and CMV-seropositive. The chain couples TRBV2 to TRBJ2-7; 8 bases line up with TRBD1. Specimen: PBMCs. The CDR3 DNA reads TGTGCCAGCAGGATGGACAGGGTAGACGGCGAGCAGTACTTC. Protein: CASRMDRVDGEQYF.